One and the same sample provided the 29 T cell receptor beta chains below, sequenced in a study of spatial heterogeneity in lung cancer. Time point of the sample: sample taken at primary tumor resection. A single record per CDR3 protein comes from TCRdb applying MiXCR to the 5' RACE reads. Among 10,000 to 15,000 distinct CDR3 sequences listed, around 4% were seen once. The input for sequencing was PBMCs, taken at surgery. Receptors were obtained from a male donor with early-stage non-small cell lung cancer.

This clonotype occurred many times. The chain couples TRBV4-1 to TRBJ2-5; perhaps TRBD1 as D (6 bases). Germline assignment: CDR1 MGHRA and CDR2 YSYEKL. This CDR3 has 15 amino acids. V was cut by 3 bases and J by 1 base, with 12 bases left in between. CDR3 nucleotides: TGCGCCAGCAGCCAGACGGGACAACTCCAAGAGACCCAGTACTTC. Protein sequence: CASSQTGQLQETQYF.

This clonotype was found a few times. V usage is TRBV7-2 and J usage is TRBJ2-5; D ambiguous. In germline, CDR1 is SGHTA, CDR2 FQGNSA. This CDR3 contains 14 residues. Trimming pared 1 base from V and 5 bases from J, leaving 11 bases between. CDR3 region: CASSLGHSTETQYF. The CDR3 DNA is TGTGCCAGCAGCTTAGGGCACTCCACGGAGACCCAGTACTTC.

There are many counts of this clonotype. The V and J genes are TRBV28 and TRBJ2-3; D might be TRBD1 (6 bases). The germline V gene encodes CDR1 MDHEN and CDR2 SYDVKM. CDR3 length equals 17 residues. Trimming shortened V by 3 bases and J by 0 bases, and 16 bases separated the two germline ends. The CDR3 spells CASSFPWTVTSTDTQYF. CDR3 coding DNA: TGTGCCAGCAGTTTCCCATGGACAGTAACTAGCACAGATACGCAGTATTTT.

Of note for this clonotype: A much bigger clone sits one base away, suggesting this may be a read error. This rearrangement joins TRBV2 to TRBJ2-1; no firm D call. The germline V gene has CDR1 SNHLY and CDR2 FYNNEI. Trimming cost V 2 bases and J 11 bases, with 4 bases left between them. The CDR3 consists of 10 residues. This CDR3 is CASSENQQFF. The CDR3, as DNA: TGTGCCAGCAGTGAAAATCAGCAGTTCTTC.

At least ten counts were recorded for this clonotype. The CDR3: CATSDSTNIQETQYF. CDR3 bases: TGTGCCACCAGTGATTCGACTAATATACAAGAGACCCAGTACTTC. The chain couples TRBV24-1 to TRBJ2-5; a weak D match, TRBD2 (5 bases). V was pared by 2 bases and J by 2 bases, with 11 bases between. The germline V gene has CDR1 KGHDR and CDR2 SFDVKD. The CDR3 is 15 amino acids.

This clonotype was seen repeatedly, ten times or more. This sequence joins TRBV4-1 and TRBJ2-7; D not resolved. The CDR3 has 14 residues. V was cut by 1 base and J by 9 bases, with 16 bases left in between. In germline, CDR1 is MGHRA, CDR2 YSYEKL. Here the CDR3 DNA reads TGCGCCAGCAGCCAAGCCTACAGCTTAGGCGTGCAGTACTTC. Translating it yields CASSQAYSLGVQYF.

This clonotype has ten or more counts. The V and J genes are TRBV4-3 and TRBJ2-5; tentatively, D is TRBD1 or TRBD2 (6 bases each). The ends were cut back, 0 bases at V and 4 bases at J, with 24 bases in the middle. The CDR3 totals 19 residues. Germline assignment: CDR1 LGHNA and CDR2 YSLEER. CDR3 bases: TGCGCCAGCAGCCAAGAAGGGATCTTGGGGGCACCCGGGGGAGAGACCCAGTACTTC. Its protein is CASSQEGILGAPGGETQYF.

This clonotype was seen many times. The CDR3 reads CASSPTGSVGTEAFF. The CDR3, as DNA: TGTGCCAGCAGCCCCACGGGCAGCGTGGGCACTGAAGCTTTCTTT. The genes are TRBV7-2 and TRBJ1-1; no definite D call. V shed 5 bases and J shed 4 bases, with 17 bases lying between them. The CDR3 runs 15 residues. CDR1 SGHTA and CDR2 FQGNSA come from the germline V gene. Filled out from reference TRBV7-2 and TRBJ1-1, the complete variable domain reads GAGVSQSPSNKVTEKGKDVELRCDPISGHTALYWYRQSLGQGLEFLIYFQGNSAPDKSGLPSDRFSAERTGGSVSTLTIQRTQQEDSAVYLCASSPTGSVGTEAFFGQGTRLTVV.

This clonotype was seen repeatedly, ten times or more. The chain recombines TRBV20-1 with TRBJ2-1; 11 bases match TRBD2. V shed 0 bases, J shed 7 bases, and the junction held 11 bases outside the gene matches. The CDR3 has 17 residues. Germline V gene sequence: CDR1 DFQATT, CDR2 SNEGSKA (reference sequence). CDR3 sequence reads: CSAREGPLAGEGNEQFF. The CDR3 DNA follows: TGCAGTGCTAGAGAGGGCCCACTAGCGGGAGAAGGGAATGAGCAGTTCTTC.

This clonotype was seen many times. This chain joins TRBV7-2 and TRBJ2-3; 13 bases line up with TRBD2. After removal of 5 bases from V and 2 bases from J, the junction contained 10 bases not matched to a gene. The CDR3 has 18 amino acids. Germline V gives CDR1 SGHTA, CDR2 FQGNSA. For the CDR3, the DNA is TGTGCCAGCAGCCCCGATAAGGGACTAGCGGGATACACAGATACGCAGTATTTT. This sequence encodes CASSPDKGLAGYTDTQYF.

This clonotype was picked up many times. V usage is TRBV6-5 and J usage is TRBJ2-2, with unresolved D. This CDR3 has 14 amino acids. Trimming left V 3 bases short and J 6 bases short, with 11 bases between. Germline V lookup: CDR1 MNHEY, CDR2 SVGAGI. The CDR3 spells CASSYQPGAGELFF. The CDR3 bases are TGTGCCAGCAGTTATCAGCCGGGTGCCGGGGAGCTGTTTTTT.

This clonotype occurred many times. The chain joins TRBV20-1 to TRBJ2-1; D is unresolved. V lost 2 bases and J lost 9, with 11 bases in between. The CDR3 is made up of 12 amino acids. Germline V gene sequence: CDR1 DFQATT, CDR2 SNEGSKA (reference sequence). CDR3 region: CSARPAHGEQFF. The CDR3 DNA follows: TGCAGTGCTAGACCCGCCCATGGTGAGCAGTTCTTC.

This clonotype was recorded many times. Mismatch with germline at one junction end may stem from a read error. V gene TRBV7-2 combines with J gene TRBJ2-5; 9 bases agree with TRBD2. Germline CDR1 and CDR2: SGHTA and FQGNSA. This CDR3 region has 17 residues. For the CDR3, the DNA is TGTGCCAGCAGTTTAGCCTTCCGCGGGGGGGGCGGTGAGACCCAGTACTTC. Residues: CASSLAFRGGGGETQYF.

In its sample, this clonotype was seen many times. V is TRBV12-3 or TRBV12-4 and J is TRBJ2-1; D call uncertain. V was pared by 1 base and J by 12 bases, with 13 bases between. The CDR3 is 13 residues long. DNA of the CDR3: TGTGCCAGCAGTTTAGGGGCCCGCGTTGGGCAGTTCTTC. Residues: CASSLGARVGQFF.

This clonotype has a count of ten or more. The V and J genes are TRBV7-2 and TRBJ1-3; D is unclear. V shed 5 bases and J shed 2 bases, with 25 bases lying between them. Germline lookup yields CDR1 SGHTA and CDR2 FQGNSA. The CDR3 runs 19 residues. CDR3 nucleotides: TGTGCCAGCAGCCCCGGGTTGATGTTTGGCAGCCACCCTGGAAACACCATATATTTT. This gives the protein CASSPGLMFGSHPGNTIYF.

The sample holds many counts of this clonotype. J is TRBJ2-2 and V is TRBV7-2; tentative D call: TRBD2 (5 bases). Germline values: CDR1 SGHTA, CDR2 FQGNSA. The CDR3 length is 14 residues. V lost 7 bases to trimming and J lost 6 bases, with 15 bases between them. DNA for the CDR3: TGTGCCAGCACCCGGGGAACCATGGCCGGGGAGCTGTTTTTT. This encodes CASTRGTMAGELFF.

This clonotype has at least ten counts. This chain connects TRBV20-1 to TRBJ2-5, with 12 nucleotides matching TRBD2. The germline CDR1 and CDR2 sequences are DFQATT and SNEGSKA (reference sequence). Trimming cost V 6 bases and J 5 bases; bases outside gene matches: 13. This CDR3 region has 16 residues. This CDR3 is CSARSPASGRGETQYF. CDR3 coding DNA: TGCAGTGCCAGAAGCCCCGCTAGCGGGAGGGGGGAGACCCAGTACTTC.

The chain combines TRBV11-1 with TRBJ2-5, with a weak D call TRBD2 (5 bases). Trimming shortened V by 2 bases and J by 3 bases, and 13 bases separated the two germline ends. CDR3 length: 15 residues. The germline CDR1 and CDR2 sequences are SGHAT and FQDESV (reference sequence). The CDR3 spells CASSLLGSGKETQYF. In DNA, the CDR3 is TGTGCCAGCAGCTTATTGGGCTCGGGGAAAGAGACCCAGTACTTC.

This clonotype was counted at least ten times. J is TRBJ2-2 and V is TRBV11-2; 10 bases are a match to TRBD1. Germline assignment: CDR1 SGHAT and CDR2 FQNNGV. The CDR3 runs 14 residues. V was clipped by 10 bases and J by 5 bases; unmatched bases: 7. The CDR3 loop is CATRQGARTGELFF. CDR3 coding DNA: TGTGCCACCCGACAGGGGGCGCGGACCGGGGAGCTGTTTTTT.

By share, this clonotype ranks as medium-sized. This rearrangement joins TRBV3-1 to TRBJ2-5; D unclear. V lost 0 bases and J 9 bases, leaving 11 bases between the germline ends. Germline-derived CDR1 and CDR2 are LGHDT and YNNKEL (reference sequence). The CDR3 consists of 13 residues. CDR3 protein: CASSQDMFPAQYF. CDR3 in DNA: TGTGCCAGCAGCCAAGATATGTTTCCGGCCCAGTACTTC.

This rearrangement joins TRBV10-3 to TRBJ2-3; perhaps TRBD1 as D (5 bases). Germline CDR1 reads ENHRY; CDR2 reads SYGVKD. Trimming took 3 bases from V and 4 from J, leaving 11 bases between them. This CDR3 has 14 amino acids. CDR3: CAISDYVGPDTQYF. The DNA for the CDR3 is TGTGCCATCAGTGATTATGTGGGGCCAGATACGCAGTATTTT.

The table lists this clonotype with many counts. This sequence joins TRBV10-3 and TRBJ2-7; the match to TRBD1 covers 7 bases. The CDR3 loop spans 15 amino acids. Germline loops: CDR1 ENHRY, CDR2 SYGVKD. Trimming took 4 bases from V and 2 from J; bases not matched to a gene: 8. Written as DNA, the CDR3 is TGTGCCATCAGTGCCTTGACAGGGTCGGCCTACGAGCAGTACTTC. It yields the protein CAISALTGSAYEQYF.

In this sample, this clonotype turned up a few times. V gene TRBV12-3 or TRBV12-4 combines with J gene TRBJ2-7, with 12 bases identical to TRBD2. The CDR3 is made up of 19 amino acids. V gave up 7 bases and J gave up 4 bases; unmatched junction bases: 20. The CDR3 DNA reads as TGTGCCAGCACTCCCCGGACTAGCGGGGCAATCTACGAACCTTACGAGCAGTACTTC. This translates into CASTPRTSGAIYEPYEQYF.

Details on this clonotype: This may come from a read error, since a much larger clone is one base off. This chain links TRBV7-3 with TRBJ2-5; weak D call: TRBD2 (5 bases). CDR3 size: 13 residues. CDR1 is SGHTA, CDR2 FQGTGA, per germline. DNA for the CDR3: TGTGCCAGCGGCTTAAGCGGACAAGAGACCCAGTACTTC. Translation: CASGLSGQETQYF.

Ten or more counts support this clonotype. The chain links TRBV25-1 to TRBJ1-4, with D possibly TRBD1 on 6 matching bases. V was clipped by 3 bases and J by 5 bases, with 13 bases between them. Germline CDR1 and CDR2: MGHDK and SYGVNS. The CDR3 totals 15 residues. The CDR3 region is CASSDRGVGNEKLFF. The CDR3 DNA follows: TGTGCCAGCAGTGACAGGGGCGTGGGAAATGAAAAACTGTTTTTT.

This clonotype was counted only a few times. This rearrangement joins TRBV6-2 or TRBV6-3 to TRBJ2-1; D gene unclear. The CDR3 has 14 amino acids. The ends were cut back, 2 bases at V and 0 bases at J, with 5 bases in the middle. The germline V gene encodes CDR1 MNHEY and CDR2 SVGEGT. CDR3 coding DNA: TGTGCCAGCAGTTACGTGAGCTCCTACAATGAGCAGTTCTTC. Translated, it gives CASSYVSSYNEQFF.

This clonotype was recorded many times. The chain joins TRBV7-9 to TRBJ1-5; TRBD1 is a possible D gene (5 bases). V lost 1 base, J lost 11 bases, and 12 bases lay in between. Germline V gene data show CDR1 as SEHNR and CDR2 as FQNEAQ (reference sequence). The CDR3 loop spans 13 amino acids. The CDR3 region is CASSLEAQGAQHF. CDR3 sequence (DNA): TGTGCCAGCAGCTTAGAGGCCCAAGGGGCCCAGCATTTT. The entire variable domain, with the rest obtained from reference TRBV7-9 and TRBJ1-5, is as follows: DTGVSQNPRHKITKRGQNVTFRCDPISEHNRLYWYRQTLGQGPEFLTYFQNEAQLEKSRLLSDRFSAERPKGSFSTLEIQRTEQGDSAMYLCASSLEAQGAQHFGDGTRLSIL.

In its sample, this clonotype was seen many times. The genes are TRBV6-5 and TRBJ2-3; TRBD2 is a possible D gene (6 bases). Germline loops: CDR1 MNHEY, CDR2 SVGAGI. Between the trimmed V and J ends, which lost 2 bases and 14 bases, there was a span of 14 bases. CDR3 length equals 12 residues. The CDR3 protein is CASSYMDYVWYF. The CDR3 bases are TGTGCCAGCAGTTACATGGACTATGTATGGTATTTT.

This clonotype occurred many times. The chain recombines TRBV5-1 with TRBJ2-1; 8 bases map to TRBD1. Germline trimming cut 6 bases from V and 7 bases from J; bases unmatched to any gene: 9. In germline, CDR1 is SGHRS, CDR2 YFSETQ. The CDR3 runs 14 residues. CDR3 loop: CASKEQGARNEQFF. CDR3 DNA: TGCGCCAGCAAGGAGCAGGGGGCGAGGAATGAGCAGTTCTTC.